One and the same sample provided the 23 T cell receptor beta chains below, sequenced in a study of T cell clones after liver transplantation. The protocol was immunoSEQ multiplex PCR, while the TCRdb copy is restricted to in-frame clones and leaves out a portion. The sample has tens of thousands of clones, about 70% seen once. Sequenced material: CD4+ T cells from blood, taken at the 22-month timepoint. The receptor set was obtained from a human patient who received a liver transplant. Some T cells may be provided by the graft donor.

The genes are TRBV6-1 and TRBJ1-6; TRBD1 agrees at 7 bases. The V segment lost 6 bases and the J segment 8 bases; nucleotides outside the gene matches: 4. Germline V lookup: CDR1 MNHNS, CDR2 SASEGT. The CDR3 loop spans 13 amino acids. The CDR3 is CASRTGSDSPLHF. CDR3 DNA sequence: TGTGCCAGCAGGACAGGGAGTGATTCACCCCTCCACTTT.

Here the CDR3 DNA reads TGTGCCAGCAGGCCGACAGGGACCTACGAGCAGTACTTC. Translation gives CASRPTGTYEQYF. The V gene is TRBV28, the J gene TRBJ2-7, with 7 bases that match TRBD1. CDR1 and CDR2 (germline): MDHEN, SYDVKM. There are 13 residues in the CDR3. V shed 6 bases, J shed 2 bases, and the junction held 4 bases outside the gene matches.

A few counts support this clone. This chain connects TRBV18 to TRBJ2-7; perhaps TRBD2 as D (6 bases). This CDR3 region has 12 residues. CDR1 is KGHSH and CDR2 is LQKENI in the germline V gene. With 8 bases removed from V and 4 bases from J, the gap between germline ends came to 12 bases. CDR3 sequence: CASATGGYEQYF. CDR3 coding DNA: TGTGCCAGCGCAACCGGAGGGTACGAGCAGTACTTC.

J is TRBJ2-7 and V is TRBV5-5, with 8 bases aligning to TRBD1. Germline V CDR1 and CDR2: SGHKS, YYEKEE (reference sequence). This CDR3 region has 13 residues. V shed 2 bases and J 6 bases; nucleotides not matched to a gene: 4. The CDR3 DNA reads as TGTGCCAGCAGCTTCCAGGGGGCGTTCGAGCAGTACTTC. Its translation: CASSFQGAFEQYF.

The CDR3 protein is CASSLPGIGFYEQYF. The CDR3 nucleotides are TGTGCCAGCAGTTTACCGGGGATAGGATTCTACGAGCAGTACTTC. The rearrangement uses TRBV28 and TRBJ2-7; tentative D call: TRBD2 (5 bases). The germline gives CDR1 MDHEN, CDR2 SYDVKM. CDR3 size: 15 residues. V lost 2 bases and J lost 3, with 14 bases in between.

This chain links TRBV4-1 with TRBJ2-5; D call uncertain. Trimming removed 0 bases at V and 5 bases at J, with 13 bases between. CDR1 is MGHRA, CDR2 YSYEKL, per germline. This CDR3 has 15 residues. CDR3 region: CASSQDSATFETQYF. The CDR3 region has the DNA TGCGCCAGCAGCCAAGATTCGGCTACCTTCGAGACCCAGTACTTC.

The chain joins TRBV6-5 to TRBJ1-3; 10 bases map to TRBD1. Germline CDR1 reads MNHEY; CDR2 reads SVGAGI. J gave up 1 base and V 3 bases, and 3 bases lay outside the gene matches. There are 16 residues in the CDR3. Written as DNA, the CDR3 is TGTGCCAGCAGTTATCTGGGACAGGGGTCTGGAAACACCATATATTTT. Its translation is CASSYLGQGSGNTIYF.

The chain has TRBV6-5 and TRBJ1-2, with D hard to call. Germline CDR1 MNHEY, CDR2 SVGAGI. V was shortened by 3 bases and J by 5 bases, with 10 bases between the two germline ends. The CDR3 length is 13 residues. CDR3 amino acids: CASSYNRLYGYTF. The CDR3 region has the DNA TGTGCCAGCAGTTATAACAGATTGTATGGCTACACCTTC.

J is TRBJ2-3 and V is TRBV11-3; D is uncertain. Trimming took 5 bases from V and 6 from J, leaving 9 bases between them. The CDR3 loop spans 12 amino acids. The germline CDR1 and CDR2 sequences are SGHNT and YENEEA. The CDR3: CASSRGLDTQYF. CDR3 in DNA: TGTGCCAGCAGCCGTGGTTTGGATACGCAGTATTTT.

The rearrangement uses TRBV5-4 and TRBJ1-5; D gene ambiguous. Germline values: CDR1 SGHNT, CDR2 YYREEE (reference sequence). V shed 4 bases and J shed 7 bases, with 9 bases lying between them. CDR3 length equals 12 residues. The CDR3 bases are TGTGCCAGCAGCCTAAGAGGACAGCCCCAGCATTTT. This encodes CASSLRGQPQHF.

This clone showed up just a few times. The chain employs TRBV4-1 and TRBJ1-2; D is perhaps TRBD1 (5 bases). Trimming took 0 bases from V and 8 from J, leaving 19 bases between them. From germline, CDR1 is MGHRA and CDR2 YSYEKL. This CDR3 region has 16 residues. For the CDR3, the DNA is TGCGCCAGCAGCCAAGATCAGTCGACAGAGCTTCGGGGCTACACCTTC. It translates to CASSQDQSTELRGYTF.

The rearrangement uses TRBV6-6 and TRBJ1-1; D gene ambiguous. The CDR3 is 13 residues long. V lost 0 bases and J 2 bases, leaving 4 bases between the germline ends. Germline CDR1 and CDR2: MNHNY and SVGAGI (reference sequence). The CDR3 protein is CASSYSYNTEAFF. CDR3 DNA: TGTGCCAGCAGTTACTCGTACAACACTGAAGCTTTCTTT.

This chain links TRBV7-9 with TRBJ1-5; the D gene is possibly TRBD1 (6 bases). The CDR3 contains 14 residues. V was trimmed by 3 bases and J by 7 bases, leaving 13 bases between them. Germline CDR1 reads SEHNR; CDR2 reads FQNEAQ (reference sequence). The CDR3: CASSLAGVAQPQHF. DNA for the CDR3: TGTGCCAGCAGCTTGGCAGGGGTCGCCCAGCCCCAGCATTTT. The whole variable domain, filled in from reference TRBV7-9 and TRBJ1-5, reads DTGVSQNPRHKITKRGQNVTFRCDPISEHNRLYWYRQTLGQGPEFLTYFQNEAQLEKSRLLSDRFSAERPKGSFSTLEIQRTEQGDSAMYLCASSLAGVAQPQHFGDGTRLSIL.

This chain uses TRBV7-6 with TRBJ2-2; possibly TRBD1 for D (5 bases). The CDR3 consists of 14 residues. CDR1 is SGHVS and CDR2 is FNYEAQ in the germline V gene. V gave up 5 bases and J gave up 7 bases, with 14 bases separating them. The CDR3 spells CASSQDLTGGELFF. CDR3 sequence (DNA): TGTGCCAGCAGCCAGGACCTCACAGGCGGGGAGCTGTTTTTT.

This chain connects TRBV10-2 to TRBJ1-1; 9 nucleotides align to TRBD1. CDR3 size: 14 residues. Germline assignment: CDR1 WSHSY and CDR2 SAAADI. V lost 4 bases to trimming and J lost 10 bases; unmatched junction nucleotides: 10. The CDR3 protein is CASSGSGTGFSAFF. The CDR3 bases are TGCGCCAGCAGTGGTTCCGGGACAGGGTTTTCAGCTTTCTTT.

The chain joins TRBV6-1 to TRBJ2-1; the D gene is possibly TRBD1 (6 bases). Trimming took 6 bases from V and 4 from J, leaving 10 bases between them. From germline, CDR1 is MNHNS and CDR2 SASEGT. This CDR3 region has 13 residues. CDR3 in amino acids: CASRMQGYNEQFF. DNA for the CDR3: TGTGCCAGCAGGATGCAGGGGTACAATGAGCAGTTCTTC.

This rearrangement joins TRBV28 to TRBJ2-1; TRBD1 matches at 8 bases. CDR1 is MDHEN, CDR2 SYDVKM, per germline. V gave up 5 bases and J gave up 2 bases; unmatched junction bases: 2. The CDR3 is made up of 14 amino acids. The CDR3 coding sequence is TGTGCCAGCAGTAGGACAGGGCCCTACAATGAGCAGTTCTTC. Translated, it gives CASSRTGPYNEQFF. Full variable domain (outside the CDR3, taken from reference TRBV28 and TRBJ2-1): DVKVTQSSRYLVKRTGEKVFLECVQDMDHENMFWYRQDPGLGLRLIYFSYDVKMKEKGDIPEGYSVSREKKERFSLILESASTNQTSMYLCASSRTGPYNEQFFGPGTRLTVL.

This clone was seen just once. The rearrangement links TRBV9 to TRBJ1-1, with D tentatively TRBD1 (5 bases). The CDR3 covers 12 residues. The V end lost 6 bases, the J end lost 10 bases, and 16 bases lay between the germline ends. Per germline, CDR1 SGDLS and CDR2 YYNGEE. The chain's CDR3 is CASNPLGEGAFF. The CDR3 bases are TGTGCCAGCAACCCGCTGGGGGAAGGAGCTTTCTTT.

The rearrangement links TRBV18 to TRBJ2-2, with D uncertain. CDR3 length equals 16 residues. V lost 2 bases to trimming and J lost 0 bases, with 10 bases between them. Germline assignment: CDR1 KGHSH and CDR2 LQKENI. Written as DNA, the CDR3 is TGTGCCAGCTCACCATCCCCGGCGGCGAACACCGGGGAGCTGTTTTTT. Protein: CASSPSPAANTGELFF.

This clone has a handful of counts. The J gene is TRBJ2-2, the V gene TRBV7-7; D is unclear. Trimming cost V 1 base and J 2 bases, with 5 bases left between them. Germline V lookup: CDR1 SSHAT, CDR2 FNYEAQ (reference sequence). The CDR3 has 14 amino acids. The CDR3 loop reads CASSLEVNTGELFF. CDR3 DNA: TGTGCCAGCAGCTTAGAGGTCAACACCGGGGAGCTGTTTTTT.

The CDR3 spells CASSLVQGTGNTIYF. CDR3 coding DNA: TGTGCCAGCAGCTTAGTACAGGGGACTGGAAACACCATATATTTT. The chain has TRBV7-8 and TRBJ1-3; TRBD1 aligns across 7 bases. The V gene's germline CDR1 is SGHVS and CDR2 FQNEAQ. After removal of 1 base from V and 2 bases from J, the junction contained 2 bases not matched to a gene. The CDR3 consists of 15 residues.

This clone was detected only once. The chain uses TRBV18 and TRBJ2-3, with D tentatively TRBD1 or TRBD2 (5 bases each). Trimming cost V 4 bases and J 10 bases, with 18 bases left between them. The CDR3 is 14 amino acids. Germline lookup yields CDR1 KGHSH and CDR2 LQKENI. DNA for the CDR3: TGTGCCAGCTCACGAATGGCTGAGGGGATATCGCAGTATTTT. The encoded protein is CASSRMAEGISQYF.

The V call is TRBV7-3, the J call TRBJ2-5, with D perhaps TRBD1 or TRBD2 (5 bases each). The length of the CDR3 is 14 residues. The ends were cut back, 3 bases at V and 7 bases at J, with 15 bases in the middle. Germline CDR1 reads SGHTA; CDR2 reads FQGTGA. The CDR3 coding sequence is TGTGCCAGCAGCTTGGGACCGACTTCGGTGACCCAGTACTTC. It encodes CASSLGPTSVTQYF.